The 6 T cell receptor beta chains below were found in one sample sequenced in a study of T cell repertoires in cytomegalovirus infection. MiXCR, applied by TCRdb to the reads, yields one record per CDR3 protein. The data hold about 220,000 distinct CDR3 sequences, with 30% to 45% observed a single time. These receptors have no known antigen. Specimen: CD8+ T cells from cultured PBMCs, collected from culture after CMV antigen stimulation. The receptor source for this set is a human donor in good health (CMV status not recorded). Some clones in this sample may be carry-over from other donors' samples.

The rearrangement uses TRBV7-6 and TRBJ2-7; tentative D call: TRBD1 (5 bases). The V end was cut by 5 bases, the J end by 2 bases, with 22 bases between. This CDR3 region has 17 residues. The germline V gene has CDR1 SGHVS and CDR2 FNYEAQ. Written as DNA, the CDR3 is TGTGCCAGCAGCCCTAATACAGGCTCCTATGCCCCCTACGAGCAGTACTTC. Its translation is CASSPNTGSYAPYEQYF.

This chain links TRBV18 with TRBJ1-4; 9 bases map to TRBD1. CDR1 KGHSH and CDR2 LQKENI come from the germline V gene. The CDR3 covers 16 residues. Trimming cost V 6 bases and J 8 bases; bases outside gene matches: 13. Here the CDR3 DNA reads TGTGCCAGCTCCGCACCGGACAGGGGCCGGGACGAAAAACTGTTTTTT. Translating gives CASSAPDRGRDEKLFF.

Details on this clonotype: The junction departs from the called germline gene at one end, perhaps through a read error. The genes are TRBV7-4 and TRBJ2-1; 8 bases map to TRBD1. The CDR3 extends over 16 amino acids. Germline V gives CDR1 SGHVT, CDR2 SQSDAQ. CDR3 sequence reads: CASSLVLGQVGHDQFF. The DNA for the CDR3 is TGTGCCAGCAGCTTAGTGTTGGGACAGGTGGGCCATGATCAGTTCTTC.

This clonotype was counted a few times. The rearrangement uses TRBV7-9 and TRBJ1-1, with 9 bases that match TRBD1. Germline V lookup: CDR1 SEHNR, CDR2 FQNEAQ (reference sequence). V shed 8 bases, J shed 3 bases, and the junction held 1 base outside the gene matches. There are 12 residues in the CDR3. CDR3 DNA sequence: TGTGCCAGCGGGGACAGGGACACTGAAGCTTTCTTT. The encoded protein is CASGDRDTEAFF.

The table lists this clonotype with a few counts. The rearrangement uses TRBV6-5 and TRBJ2-3; 8 nucleotides match TRBD2. The V segment lost 2 bases and the J segment 2 bases; nucleotides outside the gene matches: 3. This CDR3 is 15 amino acids long. Germline CDR1 and CDR2: MNHEY and SVGAGI. The CDR3 sequence: CASSYGLAVTDTQYF. The CDR3 DNA is TGTGCCAGCAGTTACGGACTAGCCGTCACAGATACGCAGTATTTT.

This clonotype was seen repeatedly, ten times or more. The chain is built from TRBV7-2 and TRBJ1-1; TRBD1 might be the D (6 bases). The ends were cut back, 5 bases at V and 10 bases at J, with 20 bases in the middle. This CDR3 comprises 14 residues. Germline lookup yields CDR1 SGHTA and CDR2 FQGNSA. The CDR3 DNA reads as TGTGCCAGCAGCCTCCTCTCAGCGGGACAAGGAGCTTTCTTT. It is translated as CASSLLSAGQGAFF.